This TCR beta chain is drawn from a study of a mutant IDH1 vaccine in newly diagnosed glioma. Across the study: It was radiotherapy, temozolomide, or both that patients received previously, with most receiving both.

Notes on the study in general: Pseudoprogression showed no apparent link to changes in top peripheral T cell clonotypes. Of the patients, around 93% had vaccine-induced immune responses.

V was cut by 1 base and J by 2 bases, with 9 bases left in between. Germline loops: CDR1 LGHNA, CDR2 YSLEER. CDR3 size: 15 residues. Noted time point: week 35, safety follow-up. Topical imiquimod accompanied each vaccine dose, which consisted of 300 ug of mutant IDH1 20-mer peptide. In every donor, the tumor was a new WHO grade 3 or 4 IDH1-mutant, ATRX-lost astrocytoma. Method: immunoSEQ multiplex PCR; TCRdb's copy keeps in-frame clones and lacks some. The table has 45,000 or so clones, 88% seen once. Remarks on this clone: Its antigen remains unidentified.

The sequences come from PBMCs, collected from a glioma patient whose treatment included an IDH1 peptide vaccine. The genes are TRBV4-3 and TRBJ2-1, with D perhaps matching TRBD1 (6 bases). The sequence was collected from a woman aged 40-49 years with glioma. Here the CDR3 DNA reads TGCGCCAGCAGCCAAGCAGGGGCCACCTACAATGAGCAGTTCTTC. Translated: CASSQAGATYNEQFF.